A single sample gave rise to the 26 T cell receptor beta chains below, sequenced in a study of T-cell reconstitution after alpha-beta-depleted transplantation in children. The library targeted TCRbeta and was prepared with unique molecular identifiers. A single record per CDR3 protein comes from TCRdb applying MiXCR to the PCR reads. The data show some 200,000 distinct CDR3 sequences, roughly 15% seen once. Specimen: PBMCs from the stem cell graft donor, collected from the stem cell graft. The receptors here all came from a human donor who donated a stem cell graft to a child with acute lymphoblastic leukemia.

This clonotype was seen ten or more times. The CDR3 loop reads CSVVRDGAKGEQYF. Here the CDR3 DNA reads TGCAGCGTTGTGAGGGACGGAGCAAAAGGGGAGCAGTACTTC. The chain couples TRBV29-1 to TRBJ2-7, with D perhaps being TRBD1 or TRBD2 (5 bases each). The CDR3 contains 14 residues. V was shortened by 4 bases and J by 7 bases, with 20 bases between the two germline ends. Germline V gives CDR1 SQVTM, CDR2 ANQGSEA.

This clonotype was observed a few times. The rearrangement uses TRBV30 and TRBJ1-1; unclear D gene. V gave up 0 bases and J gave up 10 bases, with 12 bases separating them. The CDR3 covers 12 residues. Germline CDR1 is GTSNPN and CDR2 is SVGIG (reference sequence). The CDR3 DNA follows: TGTGCCTGGAGTGTCGTCCTCGACGGAGCTTTCTTT. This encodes CAWSVVLDGAFF.

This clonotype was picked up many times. DNA for the CDR3: TGCAGCGTTGAAGTGGGACTAGCGCGCGAGCAGTACTTC. It encodes CSVEVGLAREQYF. The chain recombines TRBV29-1 with TRBJ2-7, with 10 nucleotides matching TRBD2. With 1 base clipped from V and 6 bases from J, the junction kept 3 bases outside the gene matches. Germline CDR1 is SQVTM and CDR2 is ANQGSEA. The CDR3 spans 13 residues.

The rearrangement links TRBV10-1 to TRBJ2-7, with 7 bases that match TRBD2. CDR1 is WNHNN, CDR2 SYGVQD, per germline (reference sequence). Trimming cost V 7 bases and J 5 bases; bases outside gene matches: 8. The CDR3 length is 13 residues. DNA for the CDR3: TGCGCCAGCATTATGGGGACTATGGACGAGCAGTACTTC. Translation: CASIMGTMDEQYF.

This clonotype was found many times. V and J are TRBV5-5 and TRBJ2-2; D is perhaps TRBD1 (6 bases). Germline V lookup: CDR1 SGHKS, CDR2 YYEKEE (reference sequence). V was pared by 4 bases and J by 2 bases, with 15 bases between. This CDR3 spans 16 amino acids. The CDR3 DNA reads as TGTGCCAGCAGCCCGAGTGACAGGCTAAACACCGGGGAGCTGTTTTTT. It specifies CASSPSDRLNTGELFF.

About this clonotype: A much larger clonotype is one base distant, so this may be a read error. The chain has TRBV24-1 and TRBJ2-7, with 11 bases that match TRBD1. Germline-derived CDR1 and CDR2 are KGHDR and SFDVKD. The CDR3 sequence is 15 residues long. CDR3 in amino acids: CATSEPGQGAREQNF. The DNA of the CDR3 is TGTGCCACCAGTGAGCCTGGACAGGGGGCGCGCGAGCAGAACTTC.

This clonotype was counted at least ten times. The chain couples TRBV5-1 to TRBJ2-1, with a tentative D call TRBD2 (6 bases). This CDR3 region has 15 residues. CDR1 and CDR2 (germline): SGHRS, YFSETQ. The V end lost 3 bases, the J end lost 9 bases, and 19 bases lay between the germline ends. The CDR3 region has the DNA TGCGCCAGCAGCTGGGGGGACTCCCGGTGGAGTGAGCAGTTCTTC. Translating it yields CASSWGDSRWSEQFF.

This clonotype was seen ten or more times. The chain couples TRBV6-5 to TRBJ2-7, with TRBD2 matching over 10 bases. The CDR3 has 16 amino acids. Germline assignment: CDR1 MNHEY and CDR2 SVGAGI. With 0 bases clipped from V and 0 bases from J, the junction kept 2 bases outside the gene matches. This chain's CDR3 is CASSYSIAGGSYEQYF. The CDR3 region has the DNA TGTGCCAGCAGTTACTCTATAGCGGGAGGCTCCTACGAGCAGTACTTC.

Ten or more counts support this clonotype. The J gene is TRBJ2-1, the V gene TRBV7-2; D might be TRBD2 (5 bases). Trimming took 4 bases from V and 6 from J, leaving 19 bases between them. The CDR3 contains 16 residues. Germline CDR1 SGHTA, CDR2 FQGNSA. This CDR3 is CASSSRGVEAPNEQFF. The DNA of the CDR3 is TGTGCCAGCAGCTCCCGTGGCGTGGAGGCCCCCAATGAGCAGTTCTTC.

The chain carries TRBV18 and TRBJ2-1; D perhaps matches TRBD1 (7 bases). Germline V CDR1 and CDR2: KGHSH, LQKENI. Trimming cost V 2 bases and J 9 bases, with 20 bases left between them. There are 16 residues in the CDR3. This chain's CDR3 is CASSPNPGGGSGEQFF. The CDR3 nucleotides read TGTGCCAGCTCACCAAACCCAGGGGGAGGATCCGGTGAGCAGTTCTTC. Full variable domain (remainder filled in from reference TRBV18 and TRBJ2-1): NAGVMQNPRHLVRRRGQEARLRCSPMKGHSHVYWYRQLPEEGLKFMVYLQKENIIDESGMPKERFSAEFPKEGPSILRIQQVVRGDSAAYFCASSPNPGGGSGEQFFGPGTRLTVL.

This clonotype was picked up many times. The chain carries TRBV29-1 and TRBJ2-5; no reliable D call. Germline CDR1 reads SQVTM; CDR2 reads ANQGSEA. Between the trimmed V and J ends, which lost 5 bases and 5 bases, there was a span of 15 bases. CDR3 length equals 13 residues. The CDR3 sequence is CSVPDPAIETQYF. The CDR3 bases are TGCAGCGTTCCGGACCCGGCGATTGAGACCCAGTACTTC.

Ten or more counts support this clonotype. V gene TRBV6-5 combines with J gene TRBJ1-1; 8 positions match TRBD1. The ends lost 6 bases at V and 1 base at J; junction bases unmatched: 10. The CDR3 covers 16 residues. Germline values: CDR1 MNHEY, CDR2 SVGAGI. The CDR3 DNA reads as TGTGCCAGCAGGTATCTCGGACAGGGCCCGAACACTGAAGCTTTCTTT. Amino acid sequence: CASRYLGQGPNTEAFF.

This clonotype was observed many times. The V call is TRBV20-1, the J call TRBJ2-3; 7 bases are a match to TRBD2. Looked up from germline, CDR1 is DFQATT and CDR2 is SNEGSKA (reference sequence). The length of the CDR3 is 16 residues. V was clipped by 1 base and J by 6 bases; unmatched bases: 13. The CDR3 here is CSARAYSPGTMDTQYF. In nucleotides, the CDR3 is TGCAGTGCTAGAGCTTACTCCCCCGGGACTATGGATACGCAGTATTTT.

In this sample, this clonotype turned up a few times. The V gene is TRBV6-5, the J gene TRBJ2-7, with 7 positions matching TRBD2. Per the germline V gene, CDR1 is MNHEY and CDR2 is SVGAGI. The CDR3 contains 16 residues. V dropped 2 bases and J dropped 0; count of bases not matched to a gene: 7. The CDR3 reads CASSYGGSGPSYEQYF. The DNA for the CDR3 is TGTGCCAGCAGTTACGGGGGTAGCGGGCCCTCCTACGAGCAGTACTTC.

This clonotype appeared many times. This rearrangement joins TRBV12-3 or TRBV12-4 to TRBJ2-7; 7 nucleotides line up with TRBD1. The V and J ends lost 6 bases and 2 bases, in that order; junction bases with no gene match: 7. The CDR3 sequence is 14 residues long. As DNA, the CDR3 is TGTGCCAGCAGCCCCCCGGACAGGACCTACGAGCAGTACTTC. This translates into CASSPPDRTYEQYF.

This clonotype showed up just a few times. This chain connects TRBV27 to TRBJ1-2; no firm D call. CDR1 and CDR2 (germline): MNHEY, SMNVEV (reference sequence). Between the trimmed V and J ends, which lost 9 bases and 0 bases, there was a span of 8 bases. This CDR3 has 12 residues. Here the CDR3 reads CASGTPNYGYTF. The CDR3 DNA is TGTGCCAGTGGTACCCCTAACTATGGCTACACCTTC.

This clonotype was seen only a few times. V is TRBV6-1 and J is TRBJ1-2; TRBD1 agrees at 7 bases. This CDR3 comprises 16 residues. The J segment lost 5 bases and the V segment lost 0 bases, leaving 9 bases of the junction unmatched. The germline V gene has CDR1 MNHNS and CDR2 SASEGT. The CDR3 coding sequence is TGTGCCAGCAGTGAAGCGATCTCGGGACAGTATTATGGCTACACCTTC. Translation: CASSEAISGQYYGYTF.

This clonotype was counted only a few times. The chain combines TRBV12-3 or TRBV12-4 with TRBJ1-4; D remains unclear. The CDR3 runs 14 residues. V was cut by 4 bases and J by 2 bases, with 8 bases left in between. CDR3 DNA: TGTGCCAGCAGTTCGCGTACCACTAATGAAAAACTGTTTTTT. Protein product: CASSSRTTNEKLFF.

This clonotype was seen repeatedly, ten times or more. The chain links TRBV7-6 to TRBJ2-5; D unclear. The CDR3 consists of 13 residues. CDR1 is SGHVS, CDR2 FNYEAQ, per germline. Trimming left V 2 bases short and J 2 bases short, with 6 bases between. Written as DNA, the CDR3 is TGTGCCAGCAGCTTACTGAAACAAGAGACCCAGTACTTC. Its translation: CASSLLKQETQYF.

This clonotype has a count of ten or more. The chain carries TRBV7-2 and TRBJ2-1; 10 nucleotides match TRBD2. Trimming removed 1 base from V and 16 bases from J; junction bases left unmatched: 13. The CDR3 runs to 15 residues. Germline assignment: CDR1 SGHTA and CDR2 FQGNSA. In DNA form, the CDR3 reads TGTGCCAGCAGCTTAGTAGGATTAGCGGGAGGTGCTTTTTTCTTC. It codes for CASSLVGLAGGAFFF.

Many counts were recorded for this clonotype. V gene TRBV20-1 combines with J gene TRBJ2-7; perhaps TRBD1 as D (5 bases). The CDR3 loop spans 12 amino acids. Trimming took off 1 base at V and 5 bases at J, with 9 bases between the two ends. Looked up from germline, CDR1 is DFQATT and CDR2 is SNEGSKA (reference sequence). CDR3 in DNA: TGCAGTGCTAGAGTTCAGGGCCACGAGCAGTACTTC. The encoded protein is CSARVQGHEQYF.

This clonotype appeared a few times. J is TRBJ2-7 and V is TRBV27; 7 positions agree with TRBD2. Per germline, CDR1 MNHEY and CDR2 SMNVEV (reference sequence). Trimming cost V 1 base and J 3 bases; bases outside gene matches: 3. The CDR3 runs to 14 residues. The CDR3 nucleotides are TGTGCCAGCAGTTTATTAGGGGAGGGCTACGAGCAGTACTTC. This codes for CASSLLGEGYEQYF.

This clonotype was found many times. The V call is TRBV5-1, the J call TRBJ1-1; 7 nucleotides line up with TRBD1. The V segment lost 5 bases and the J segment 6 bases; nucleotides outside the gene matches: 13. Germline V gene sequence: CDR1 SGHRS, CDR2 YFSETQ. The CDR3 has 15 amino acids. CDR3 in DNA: TGCGCCAGCAGACCCCCGGACAGGCCGTTTTCTGAAGCTTTCTTT. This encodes CASRPPDRPFSEAFF.

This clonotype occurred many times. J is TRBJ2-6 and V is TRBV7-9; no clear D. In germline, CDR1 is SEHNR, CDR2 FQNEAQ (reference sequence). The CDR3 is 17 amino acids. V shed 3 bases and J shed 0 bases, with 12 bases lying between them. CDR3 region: CASSFSFSGSGANVLTF. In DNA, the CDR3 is TGTGCCAGCAGCTTTTCTTTCTCGGGCTCTGGGGCCAACGTCCTGACTTTC. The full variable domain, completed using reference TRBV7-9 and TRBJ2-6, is DTGVSQNPRHKITKRGQNVTFRCDPISEHNRLYWYRQTLGQGPEFLTYFQNEAQLEKSRLLSDRFSAERPKGSFSTLEIQRTEQGDSAMYLCASSFSFSGSGANVLTFGAGSRLTVL.

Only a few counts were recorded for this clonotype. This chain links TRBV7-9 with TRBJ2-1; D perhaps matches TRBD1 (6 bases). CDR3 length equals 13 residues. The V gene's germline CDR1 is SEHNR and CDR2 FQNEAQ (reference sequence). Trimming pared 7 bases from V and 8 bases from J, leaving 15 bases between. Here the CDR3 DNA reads TGTGCCAGCACTACCCGGGACAATGATGAGCAGTTCTTC. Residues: CASTTRDNDEQFF. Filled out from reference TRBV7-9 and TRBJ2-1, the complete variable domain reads DTGVSQNPRHKITKRGQNVTFRCDPISEHNRLYWYRQTLGQGPEFLTYFQNEAQLEKSRLLSDRFSAERPKGSFSTLEIQRTEQGDSAMYLCASTTRDNDEQFFGPGTRLTVL.

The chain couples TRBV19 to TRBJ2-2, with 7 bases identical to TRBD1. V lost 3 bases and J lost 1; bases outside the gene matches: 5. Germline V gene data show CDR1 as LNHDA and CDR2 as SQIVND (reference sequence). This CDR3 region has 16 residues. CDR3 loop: CASSILTGRNTGELFF. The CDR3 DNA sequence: TGTGCCAGTAGTATCCTGACAGGGCGGAACACCGGGGAGCTGTTTTTT.